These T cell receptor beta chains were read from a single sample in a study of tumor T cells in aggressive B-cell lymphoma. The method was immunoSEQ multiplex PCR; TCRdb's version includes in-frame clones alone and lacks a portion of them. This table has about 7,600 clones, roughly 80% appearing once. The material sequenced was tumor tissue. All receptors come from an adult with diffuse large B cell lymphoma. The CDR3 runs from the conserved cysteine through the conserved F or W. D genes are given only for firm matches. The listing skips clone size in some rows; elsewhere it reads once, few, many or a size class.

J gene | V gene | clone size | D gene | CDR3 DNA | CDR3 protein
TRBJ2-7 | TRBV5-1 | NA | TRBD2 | TGCGCCAGCAGCTTGTCGGGGGGCTACGAGCAGTACTTC | CASSLSGGYEQYF
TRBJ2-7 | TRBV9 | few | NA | TGTGCCAGCAGCGTAGGGTCCCTAGCCTACGAGCAGTACTTC | CASSVGSLAYEQYF
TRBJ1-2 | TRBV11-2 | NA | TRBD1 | TGTGCCAGCAGCCCGGGGATAGGGGGCAACGAGTTTGGCTACACCTTC | CASSPGIGGNEFGYTF
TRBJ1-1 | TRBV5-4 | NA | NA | TGTGCCAGCAGCTTGGACAGGGATGGCGCTGAAGCTTTCTTT | CASSLDRDGAEAFF
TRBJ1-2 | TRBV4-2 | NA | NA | TGTGCCAGCAGCCAAGGCCTTTCAGCTAACTATGGCTACACCTTC | CASSQGLSANYGYTF
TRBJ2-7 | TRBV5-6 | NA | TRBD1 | TGTGCCAGCACCCGACAGGGTGGTTTCTACGAGCAGTACTTC | CASTRQGGFYEQYF
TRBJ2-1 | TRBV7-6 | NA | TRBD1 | TGTGCCAGCAGCTTCGGGACAGGGTCGGGCAATGAGCAGTTCTTC | CASSFGTGSGNEQFF
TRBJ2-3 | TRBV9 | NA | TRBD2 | TGTGCCAGCAGCGCACCAAATACTAGCGGGGGGGCCACAGATACGCAGTATTTT | CASSAPNTSGGATDTQYF
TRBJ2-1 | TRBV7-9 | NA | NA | TGTGCCAGCAGCTTAAAATCGAGCTCCTACAATGAGCAGTTCTTC | CASSLKSSSYNEQFF
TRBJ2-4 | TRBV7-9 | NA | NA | TGTGCCAGCCGGAGGGACCTAAACATTCAGTACTTC | CASRRDLNIQYF
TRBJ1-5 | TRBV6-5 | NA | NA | TGTGCCAGCAGTTATGGGGCCGGGGGTCAGCCCCAGCATTTT | CASSYGAGGQPQHF
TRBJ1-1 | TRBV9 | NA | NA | TGTGCCAGCAGTAAGGGACAACTGAACACTGAAGCTTTCTTT | CASSKGQLNTEAFF
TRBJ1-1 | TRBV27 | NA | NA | TGTGCCAGCAGAACGATGGGAGGACTCATGAACACTGAAGCTTTCTTT | CASRTMGGLMNTEAFF
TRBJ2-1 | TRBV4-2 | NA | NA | TGTGCCAGCAGCCATGGGGCGGCGAGCTCCTACAATGAGCAGTTCTTC | CASSHGAASSYNEQFF
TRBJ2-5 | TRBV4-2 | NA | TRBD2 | TGTGCCAGCAGCCCGGGACTAGATTGGGAGACCCAGTACTTC | CASSPGLDWETQYF
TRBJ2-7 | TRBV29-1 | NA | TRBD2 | TGCAGCGTTGAAGGGACTAGCGGCCAGAGCTCCTACGAGCAGTACTTC | CSVEGTSGQSSYEQYF
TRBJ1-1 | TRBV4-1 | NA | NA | TGCGCCAGCAGCCAATTAGAGTTAATACCGAACACTGAAGCTTTCTTT | CASSQLELIPNTEAFF
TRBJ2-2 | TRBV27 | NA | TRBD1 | TGTGCCAGCAGCTCCCTCACAGGGGCTGCCGGGGAGCTGTTTTTT | CASSSLTGAAGELFF
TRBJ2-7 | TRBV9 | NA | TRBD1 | TGTGCCAGCAGCGTGCGGGACAGGGGCTACGAGCAGTACTTC | CASSVRDRGYEQYF
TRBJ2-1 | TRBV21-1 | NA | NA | TGTGCCAGCAGCAAAGGGATCGGGAGTTGGCACAATGAGCAGTTCTTC | CASSKGIGSWHNEQFF
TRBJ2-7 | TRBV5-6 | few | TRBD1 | TGTGCCAGCAGCGCTGGACAGGACTACGAGCAGTACTTC | CASSAGQDYEQYF
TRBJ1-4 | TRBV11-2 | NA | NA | TGTGCCAGCACCCCCCGCGGGTCAACTAATGAAAAACTGTTTTTT | CASTPRGSTNEKLFF
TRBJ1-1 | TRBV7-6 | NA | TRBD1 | TGTGCCAGCAGCTTGGGGACAGGGCAAGCTTTCTTT | CASSLGTGQAFF
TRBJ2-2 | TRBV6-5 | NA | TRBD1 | TGTGCCAACAGTCCTGGACAGGGAACCGGGGAGCTGTTTTTT | CANSPGQGTGELFF
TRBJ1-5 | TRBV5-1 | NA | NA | TGCGCCAGCAGCTTGGGCCAGGGTGGAAATCAGCCCCAGCATTTT | CASSLGQGGNQPQHF
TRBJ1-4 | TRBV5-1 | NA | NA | TGCGCCAGCAGCTTTGGGGCGGTTAATGAAAAACTGTTTTTT | CASSFGAVNEKLFF
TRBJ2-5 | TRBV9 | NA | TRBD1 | TGTGCCAGCAGCGCTAGGGACAGCCAAGAGACCCAGTACTTC | CASSARDSQETQYF
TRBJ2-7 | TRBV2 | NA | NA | TGTGCCAGCAGTGACAGGCAGCATCCCTACGAGCAGTACTTC | CASSDRQHPYEQYF
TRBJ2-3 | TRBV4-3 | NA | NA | TGCGCCAGCAGCCAAGTCCTCAGGACTACTAGCACAGATACGCAGTATTTT | CASSQVLRTTSTDTQYF
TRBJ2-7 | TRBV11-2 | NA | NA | TGTGCCAGCAGCTTCGCGGGCGAGCAGTACTTC | CASSFAGEQYF
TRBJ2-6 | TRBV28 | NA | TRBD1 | TGTGCCAGCACCGTACAGGGGATGAATAAAGCTGGGGCCAACGTCCTGACTTTC | CASTVQGMNKAGANVLTF
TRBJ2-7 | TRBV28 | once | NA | TGTGCCAGCACCCCAACAGGGTGGCCCTACGAGCAGTACTTC | CASTPTGWPYEQYF
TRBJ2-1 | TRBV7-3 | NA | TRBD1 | TGTGCCAGCAGCCTTTACCGGACAGGCGCCAATGAGCAGTTCTTC | CASSLYRTGANEQFF
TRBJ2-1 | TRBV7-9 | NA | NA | TGTGCCAGCGCCCCTAACCTTAGTGGGAGGGGGAATGAGCAGTTCTTC | CASAPNLSGRGNEQFF
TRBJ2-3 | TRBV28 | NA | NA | TGTGCCAGCAGAGGGGTCCCCGGGCCTATCACAGATACGCAGTATTTT | CASRGVPGPITDTQYF
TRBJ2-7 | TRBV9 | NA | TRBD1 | TGTGCCAGCAGCGTAGAGACCGGGACAGGGGGCTACGAGCAGTACTTC | CASSVETGTGGYEQYF
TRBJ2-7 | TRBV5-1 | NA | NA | TGCGCCAGCAGCGGCGAGGGAAACTACGAGCAGTACTTC | CASSGEGNYEQYF
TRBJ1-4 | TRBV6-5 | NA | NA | TGTGCCAGCAGTGACCGACAGAGTCGAAAACTGTTTTTT | CASSDRQSRKLFF
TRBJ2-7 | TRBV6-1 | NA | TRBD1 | TGTGCCAGCAGTGAGCAGACAGGGGGCGGGTACGAGCAGTACTTC | CASSEQTGGGYEQYF
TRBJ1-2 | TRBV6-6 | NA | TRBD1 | TGTGCCAGCAGTCTAGGACAGGGTGCCTATGGCTACACCTTC | CASSLGQGAYGYTF
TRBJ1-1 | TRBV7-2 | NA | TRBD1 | TGTGCCAGCAGCCTCCCGACAGGGGCGGACACTGAAGCTTTCTTT | CASSLPTGADTEAFF
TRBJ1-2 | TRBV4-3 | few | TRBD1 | TGCGCCAGCAGCCAGGACAGGGGGACCTATGGCTACACCTTC | CASSQDRGTYGYTF
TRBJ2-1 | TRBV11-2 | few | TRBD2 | TGTGCCAGCAGCCCTCCGGGGGGCTCCTACAATGAGCAGTTCTTC | CASSPPGGSYNEQFF
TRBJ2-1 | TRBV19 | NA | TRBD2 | TGTGCCAGTAGTCCTTGGGATAGCGGGGTAAATGAGCAGTTCTTC | CASSPWDSGVNEQFF
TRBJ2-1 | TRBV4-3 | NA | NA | TGCGCCAGCAGCCAAGGGGGAGCAATCTCCTACAATGAGCAGTTCTTC | CASSQGGAISYNEQFF
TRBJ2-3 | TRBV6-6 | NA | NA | TGTGCCAGCGAGGACAATAGCACAGATACGCAGTATTTT | CASEDNSTDTQYF
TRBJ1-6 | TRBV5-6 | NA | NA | TGTGCCAGCAGCTTCGGAGGGTGGAATTCACCCCTCCACTTT | CASSFGGWNSPLHF
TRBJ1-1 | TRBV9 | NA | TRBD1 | TGTGCCAGCAGCGAGTCCCAGGGGGGCGGTACTGAAGCTTTCTTT | CASSESQGGGTEAFF
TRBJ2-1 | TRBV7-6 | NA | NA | TGTGCCAGCAGCCCCACCTATGCTGAGCAGTTCTTC | CASSPTYAEQFF
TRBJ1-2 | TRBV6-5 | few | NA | TGTGCCAGCAAAGGCGGCTACTATGGCTACACCTTC | CASKGGYYGYTF
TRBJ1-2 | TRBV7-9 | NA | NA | TGTGCCAGCAGCTTAACAGGGAACGTCTATGGCTACACCTTC | CASSLTGNVYGYTF
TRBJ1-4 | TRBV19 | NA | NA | TGTGCCAGTCAGGATCCCCCCGGTGGTGAAAAACTGTTTTTT | CASQDPPGGEKLFF